This TCR beta chain was recovered during a study of T-cell reconstitution after alpha-beta-depleted transplantation in children. This clonotype came up many times. The TCRbeta library incorporated unique molecular identifiers. TCRdb re-analysed the PCR reads in MiXCR, keeping a single row per CDR3 protein. The table lists about 980,000 distinct CDR3 sequences, about 26% of them singletons. Sequencing used PBMCs, mostly from graft donor cells, obtained 360 days after TCRalphabeta/CD19-depleted stem cell transplant. The sequence was collected from a boy under two years old who had a stem cell transplant for SCID, so the T cells may come from the graft donor.

CDR3 sequence (DNA): TGTGCCAGCAGTTTAGTGACTAGCGGTGAGAACACCGGGGAGCTGTTTTTT. It encodes CASSLVTSGENTGELFF. This chain connects TRBV28 to TRBJ2-2; TRBD2 matches 9 bases. Unmatched junction bases numbered 5, after V lost 2 bases and J lost 1 base. This CDR3 comprises 17 residues. CDR1 is MDHEN, CDR2 SYDVKM, per germline.